This TCR beta chain emerged from a study of CD4 T cell repertoires in COVID-19. Background on the study: CFSE-low cells expanded about nine days with IL-2, then restimulated with other coronavirus spikes. Findings and caveats of the study: Suggested intraclonal diversification: top SARS-CoV-2-reactive clonotypes appeared in two or three memory subsets.

Here immunoSEQ multiplex PCR was the method, and the copy in TCRdb shows in-frame clones only, minus some. The data contain around 22,000 clones, roughly 91% of them singletons. As for this clone: The antigen remains unidentified.

Germline V gives CDR1 MNHNS, CDR2 SASEGT. The germline V and J ends were trimmed by 5 bases and 0 bases, with 7 bases remaining between them. The CDR3 spans 13 residues. No culture step preceded sequencing of the ex vivo isolated memory T cells. V gene TRBV6-1 combines with J gene TRBJ1-1; D is unclear. This TCR was sampled from a human donor who had COVID-19. Source: central memory CD4+ T cells from blood, taken before the COVID-19 pandemic. The CDR3 spells CASSTAMNTEAFF. In DNA, the CDR3 is TGTGCCAGCAGTACAGCAATGAACACTGAAGCTTTCTTT.